Following are 18 T cell receptor beta chains from one sample sequenced in a study of CD8 T cells in Susac syndrome. Random hexamers were used to reverse transcribe 0.5 to 1 ug of RNA. Each CDR3 protein gets one entry after TCRdb re-called the immunoSEQ multiplex PCR reads with MiXCR. The data hold a few hundred thousand distinct CDR3 sequences, with roughly 95% observed a single time. Sequenced material: CD4+ T cells from PBMCs. The receptors come from a human donor with multiple sclerosis.

V gene TRBV7-8 combines with J gene TRBJ1-5; D remains unclear. V lost 2 bases, J lost 7 bases, and 12 bases lay in between. This CDR3 region has 14 residues. Germline V gives CDR1 SGHVS, CDR2 FQNEAQ. The CDR3 reads CASSLRRAGQPQHF. CDR3 coding DNA: TGTGCCAGCAGCTTACGACGGGCAGGACAGCCCCAGCATTTT.

The chain joins TRBV24-1 to TRBJ1-4; possible D gene TRBD1, 6 bases. Trimming removed 12 bases at V and 4 bases at J, with 26 bases between. Germline CDR1 is KGHDR and CDR2 is SFDVKD. The CDR3 covers 17 residues. CDR3 in amino acids: CAPTGSGAGLGNEKLFF. As DNA, the CDR3 is TGTGCCCCAACGGGGTCGGGGGCAGGGTTGGGTAATGAAAAACTGTTTTTT.

The rearrangement links TRBV19 to TRBJ2-5, with 8 bases identical to TRBD2. The V gene's germline CDR1 is LNHDA and CDR2 SQIVND (reference sequence). V lost 7 bases, J lost 4 bases, and 8 bases stayed unmatched. This CDR3 spans 14 amino acids. The CDR3 loop reads CASTLAGGGETQYF. Written as DNA, the CDR3 is TGTGCCAGTACCCTCGCGGGGGGAGGAGAGACCCAGTACTTC. Full variable domain (remainder filled in from reference TRBV19 and TRBJ2-5): DGGITQSPKYLFRKEGQNVTLSCEQNLNHDAMYWYRQDPGQGLRLIYYSQIVNDFQKGDIAEGYSVSREKKESFPLTVTSAQKNPTAFYLCASTLAGGGETQYFGPGTRLLVL.

The chain links TRBV10-3 to TRBJ2-7; TRBD1 agrees at 10 bases. Per germline, CDR1 ENHRY and CDR2 SYGVKD. The CDR3 is 12 amino acids. With V trimmed by 6 bases and J by 8 bases, 4 bases remained unmatched. The CDR3 DNA reads TGTGCCATCAGCCCGGGACAGGGGAAGCAGTACGTC. Its translation: CAISPGQGKQYV.

This clonotype was seen once. The rearrangement links TRBV2 to TRBJ1-5; D is undetermined. The CDR3 totals 13 residues. Trimming took off 3 bases at V and 9 bases at J, with 12 bases between the two ends. In germline, CDR1 is SNHLY, CDR2 FYNNEI. Written as DNA, the CDR3 is TGTGCCAGCAGTGAGGTGGAACAATCGCCCCAGCATTTT. This sequence encodes CASSEVEQSPQHF.

The rearrangement uses TRBV4-2 and TRBJ2-2, with D tentatively TRBD1 or TRBD2 (6 bases each). Deletions cut 0 bases from V and 4 bases from J, with 15 bases between. Germline CDR1 reads LGHNA; CDR2 reads YNFKEQ. The CDR3 runs 17 residues. CDR3 bases: TGTGCCAGCAGCCAAGATCTCGCGTGGGGGGCCACCGGGGAGCTGTTTTTT. Protein sequence: CASSQDLAWGATGELFF.

The chain couples TRBV24-1 to TRBJ1-2; D remains unclear. The V end was cut by 3 bases, the J end by 4 bases, with 8 bases between. Germline CDR1 KGHDR, CDR2 SFDVKD. The CDR3 sequence is 13 residues long. This CDR3 reads CATSDKAGYGYTF. CDR3 in DNA: TGTGCCACCAGTGATAAGGCAGGCTATGGCTACACCTTC.

V usage is TRBV7-2 and J usage is TRBJ2-2, with 9 bases lining up with TRBD2. V lost 1 base, J lost 6 bases, and 9 bases stayed unmatched. CDR3 length: 17 residues. CDR1 is SGHTA, CDR2 FQGNSA, per germline. The CDR3 region is CASSLEAGGLAAGELFF. DNA of the CDR3: TGTGCCAGCAGCTTAGAGGCGGGGGGGCTAGCGGCCGGGGAGCTGTTTTTT. Filled out from reference TRBV7-2 and TRBJ2-2, the complete variable domain reads GAGVSQSPSNKVTEKGKDVELRCDPISGHTALYWYRQSLGQGLEFLIYFQGNSAPDKSGLPSDRFSAERTGGSVSTLTIQRTQQEDSAVYLCASSLEAGGLAAGELFFGEGSRLTVL.

The chain couples TRBV20-1 to TRBJ1-2; 8 bases align to TRBD1. CDR1 and CDR2 from the germline V gene are DFQATT and SNEGSKA (reference sequence). The length of the CDR3 is 13 residues. V was clipped by 2 bases and J by 4 bases; unmatched bases: 3. The CDR3 sequence is CSARTGTGYGYTF. CDR3 coding DNA: TGCAGTGCTAGAACCGGGACAGGCTATGGCTACACCTTC.

This clonotype was picked up a small number of times. The chain combines TRBV18 with TRBJ2-1, with 7 bases fitting TRBD2. This CDR3 comprises 14 residues. V was pared by 3 bases and J by 6 bases, with 5 bases of the junction left unmatched. Per the germline V gene, CDR1 is KGHSH and CDR2 is LQKENI. The CDR3 is CASSPSGRGNEQFF. Here the CDR3 DNA reads TGTGCCAGCTCACCGTCAGGGAGGGGCAATGAGCAGTTCTTC.

V and J are TRBV5-1 and TRBJ1-6; maybe TRBD1 (5 bases). This CDR3 has 15 residues. Germline values: CDR1 SGHRS, CDR2 YFSETQ. V lost 4 bases, J lost 10 bases, and 18 bases lay in between. CDR3 amino acids: CASSAGQGRGSPLHF. CDR3 coding DNA: TGCGCCAGCAGCGCAGGCCAGGGTCGAGGCTCACCCCTCCACTTT.

The V gene is TRBV6-6, the J gene TRBJ1-4; TRBD1 aligns across 7 bases. This CDR3 region has 14 residues. Germline V gives CDR1 MNHNY, CDR2 SVGAGI (reference sequence). V trimming: 4 bases; J trimming: 8 bases; junction bases outside the gene matches: 7. CDR3 DNA: TGTGCCAGCAGTTCGACAGGGTATGAAGAAAAACTGTTTTTT. Translation gives CASSSTGYEEKLFF.

With respect to this clonotype: An end of the junction does not agree with germline; a read error may underlie this. The chain combines TRBV15 with TRBJ1-1; D remains unclear. CDR1 and CDR2 from the germline V gene are LNHNV and YYDKDF (reference sequence). The CDR3 runs 13 residues. The chain's CDR3 is CAASVTSGTEAFF. For the CDR3, the DNA is TGTGCCGCCAGCGTCACCTCTGGGACTGAAGCTTTCTTT.

CDR3 nucleotide sequence: TGCAGCGTTGATTCCGGGTCTGACTCTGAAGCTTTCTTT. It yields the protein CSVDSGSDSEAFF. The rearrangement joins TRBV29-1 to TRBJ1-1; no definite D call. Deletions cut 3 bases from V and 6 bases from J, with 14 bases between. Germline V lookup: CDR1 SQVTM, CDR2 ANQGSEA. CDR3 size: 13 residues. The full variable domain, in which reference TRBV29-1 and TRBJ1-1 provide the parts outside the CDR3, is SAVISQKPSRDICQRGTSLTIQCQVDSQVTMMFWYRQQPGQSLTLIATANQGSEATYESGFVIDKFPISRPNLTFSTLTVSNMSPEDSSIYLCSVDSGSDSEAFFGQGTRLTVV.

V and J are TRBV20-1 and TRBJ2-7; D ambiguous. The V gene lost 4 bases and the J gene lost 4 bases, with 17 bases spanning the gap. This CDR3 spans 14 amino acids. Germline V CDR1 and CDR2: DFQATT, SNEGSKA (reference sequence). CDR3 residues: CSATGPPPRYEQYF. The CDR3 DNA reads TGCAGTGCTACCGGTCCGCCTCCTCGATACGAGCAGTACTTC.

CDR3 loop: CASSLADSGNTIYF. The CDR3 DNA sequence: TGCGCCAGCAGCCTAGCTGACTCTGGAAACACCATATATTTT. The genes are TRBV4-1 and TRBJ1-3; D ambiguous. CDR3 length: 14 amino acids. Trimming pared 4 bases from V and 0 bases from J, leaving 7 bases between. CDR1 and CDR2 from the germline V gene are MGHRA and YSYEKL.

The gene calls are TRBV20-1 and TRBJ1-5; D is unresolved. Looked up from germline, CDR1 is DFQATT and CDR2 is SNEGSKA (reference sequence). V lost 1 base and J lost 3, with 7 bases in between. The CDR3 is 13 residues long. The CDR3 nucleotides read TGCAGTGCTAGAGGCCGGCCCAATCAGCCCCAGCATTTT. This translates into CSARGRPNQPQHF.

The CDR3 here is CASSSGSYTEAFF. The CDR3 DNA reads TGTGCCAGCAGTTCGGGATCGTACACTGAAGCTTTCTTT. V and J are TRBV12-3 or TRBV12-4 and TRBJ1-1, with D hard to call. Trimming took 4 bases from V and 3 from J, leaving 9 bases between them. The CDR3 is made up of 13 amino acids.